The rows below give T cell receptor beta chains drawn from one sample of a study of T cells in Graves' hyperthyroidism and ophthalmopathy. TCRdb used MiXCR to reprocess the multiplex PCR reads, holding one entry per CDR3 protein. The sample has some 340,000 distinct CDR3 sequences, approximately 15% seen once. The sample comprised blood. These receptors were obtained from a woman aged 35 to 49 with Graves' ophthalmopathy. Each CDR3 is given with its conserved first and last residue. D genes are given only for firm matches. The listing skips clone size in some rows; elsewhere it reads once, few, many or a size class.

few TRBJ2-3 TRBV19 TRBD2 TGTGCCAGTAGTATTGTCCCTAGCGGGGGGATCACAGATACGCAGTATTTT CASSIVPSGGITDTQYF
many TRBJ2-3 TRBV3-1 - TGTGCCAGCAGCCCAGTTGGGTCCACAGATACGCAGTATTTT CASSPVGSTDTQYF
many TRBJ2-1 TRBV7-2 - TGTGCCAGCAGCTTAGCTAGCGAGAACAATGAGCAGTTCTTC CASSLASENNEQFF
many TRBJ1-5 TRBV28 TRBD1 TGTGCCAGCATACAGGGGAATCAGCCCCAGCATTTT CASIQGNQPQHF
- TRBJ2-2 TRBV11-2 - TGTGCCAGCGGCTCCTTTGCGGAATACACCGGGGAGCTGTTTTTT CASGSFAEYTGELFF
- TRBJ2-2 TRBV18 - TGTGCCAGCTCACCACTAACTGCAGGGAACACCGGGGAGCTGTTTTTT CASSPLTAGNTGELFF
many TRBJ2-7 TRBV28 - TGTGCCAGCAGTCTCCGGGGACACCTGAGGGAGCAGTACTTC CASSLRGHLREQYF
few TRBJ2-1 TRBV19 TRBD2 TGTGCCAGTAGGGGACTAGTCGATGAGCAGTTCTTC CASRGLVDEQFF
- TRBJ1-6 TRBV11-2 TRBD1 TGCGCCAGCAGCCGGTCATCCGGACAGGAGAATTCACCCCTCCACTTT CASSRSSGQENSPLHF
many TRBJ2-1 TRBV15 - TGTGCCACCAGCAGAGGTTCCTACAATGAGCAGTTCTTC CATSRGSYNEQFF
- TRBJ2-3 TRBV7-9 - TGTGCCAGCAGCCCCCCGGTCTTAGATACGCAGTATTTT CASSPPVLDTQYF
few TRBJ1-3 TRBV15 TRBD1 TGTGCCACCAGCAGAGATTTTTCGACAGGGACGGGAAACACCATATATTTT CATSRDFSTGTGNTIYF
many TRBJ1-1 TRBV6-1 TRBD1 TGTGCCAGCAGGGAGGACAGGGTCAACACTGAAGCTTTCTTT CASREDRVNTEAFF
- TRBJ2-7 TRBV6-1 - TGTGCCAGCAGGATTTATCGGGACGCCGCCTACGAGCAGTACTTC CASRIYRDAAYEQYF
many TRBJ1-2 TRBV12-3/TRBV12-4 - TGTGCCAGCAGTTCCCTAGGGCGATCTGGCTACACCTTC CASSSLGRSGYTF
many TRBJ2-7 TRBV7-9 - TGTGCCAGCAGCTGGGGTTTGGGGTACGAGCAGTACTTC CASSWGLGYEQYF
few TRBJ2-1 TRBV10-2 - TGCGCCGCAGGAACGGTTGAGCAGTTCTTC CAAGTVEQFF
few TRBJ2-7 TRBV4-1 TRBD1 TGCGCCAGCAGCCAGGGGACAGGGAGCTCCTACGAGCAGTACTTC CASSQGTGSSYEQYF
many TRBJ2-3 TRBV5-5 - TGTGCCAGCAGCTCAACCAGGGGCCAACTCAGCACAGATACGCAGTATTTT CASSSTRGQLSTDTQYF
many TRBJ2-1 TRBV7-9 - TGTGCCAGCAGCTCCCGGGAGCGAGAGGTCAATGAGCAGTTCTTC CASSSREREVNEQFF
many TRBJ1-2 TRBV19 - TGTGCCAGTAGTATAACAGGGACCTATGGCTACACCTTC CASSITGTYGYTF
many TRBJ1-2 TRBV11-2 - TGTGCCAGCAGCTTAGGGGGGTACTCTGGCTACACCTTC CASSLGGYSGYTF
- TRBJ2-7 TRBV14 TRBD1 TGTGCCAGCAGCCCCCGATCACAGGGGGGATTCTACGAGCAGTACTTC CASSPRSQGGFYEQYF
many TRBJ2-7 TRBV20-1 - TGCAGTGCCCCCCGAGGGGGCTCCTACGAGCAGTACTTC CSAPRGGSYEQYF
- TRBJ1-1 TRBV28 - TGTGCCAGCAGTTTACCATACACTGAAGCTTTCTTT CASSLPYTEAFF
- TRBJ1-6 TRBV2 TRBD1 TGTGCCAAACGACAGGGTAATTCACCCCTCCACTTT CAKRQGNSPLHF
- TRBJ1-3 TRBV18 - TGTGCCAGCTCACTTCCACGGCAGATTAGCTCTGGAAACACCATATATTTT CASSLPRQISSGNTIYF
- TRBJ1-2 TRBV4-1 - TGCGCCAGCAGCCAAGGGGGGGCGACTGGCTACACCTTC CASSQGGATGYTF
many TRBJ1-2 TRBV20-1 - TGCAGTGCTAGAGTGTTGGGTTATGGCTACACCTTC CSARVLGYGYTF
- TRBJ1-1 TRBV10-3 - TGTGCCATCGGGCCTCCCTCGGGCGCTGAAGCTTTCTTT CAIGPPSGAEAFF
many TRBJ1-2 TRBV3-1 TRBD1 TGTGCCAGCAGCCAAGATACCGGGACAGGGTTCGGCTACACCTTC CASSQDTGTGFGYTF
few TRBJ2-1 TRBV4-1 TRBD1 TGCGCCAGCAGCCAAGGGATGGTTTGGACAGGGGGGGAGAATGAGCAGTTCTTC CASSQGMVWTGGENEQFF
- TRBJ2-1 TRBV5-1 TRBD1 TGCGCCAGCAGCTTAGTACCGACAGGGGGGAATTACAATGAGCAGTTCTTC CASSLVPTGGNYNEQFF
- TRBJ2-5 TRBV12-3/TRBV12-4 TRBD1 TGTGCCAGCAGTTTAGCGCGTAAGGGGACAGGGGCGACCCAGTACTTC CASSLARKGTGATQYF